This T cell receptor beta chain is drawn from a study of beta chain features in type 1 diabetes. As concerns this clone: Its antigen is undetermined.

All of the isolated RNA was reverse transcribed, so expressed TCRB transcripts were sequenced. Sequenced by immunoSEQ multiplex PCR; TCRdb stores in-frame clones only, minus some. The sample carries tens of thousands of clones, roughly two thirds recorded once. Study-wide results and limits: Across patients, naive, central memory and Treg TCRB repertoires exhibited apparently greater similarity than was observed across healthy donors. Researchers report that Type 1 diabetes patients had moderately but significantly shorter TCRB CDR3s across all four CD4+ subsets.

Trimming stripped 1 base from V and 7 bases from J, with 18 bases between. The germline V gene has CDR1 SGHRS and CDR2 YFSETQ. This CDR3 is 15 amino acids long. The TCR was taken from a woman in her 40s in good health. The chain links TRBV5-1 to TRBJ2-7; TRBD2 might be the D (5 bases). Sequencing was carried out using Tregs from blood. The CDR3 reads CASSLRAGFPGEQYF. CDR3 coding DNA: TGCGCCAGCAGCTTGCGGGCGGGCTTCCCGGGGGAGCAGTACTTC.